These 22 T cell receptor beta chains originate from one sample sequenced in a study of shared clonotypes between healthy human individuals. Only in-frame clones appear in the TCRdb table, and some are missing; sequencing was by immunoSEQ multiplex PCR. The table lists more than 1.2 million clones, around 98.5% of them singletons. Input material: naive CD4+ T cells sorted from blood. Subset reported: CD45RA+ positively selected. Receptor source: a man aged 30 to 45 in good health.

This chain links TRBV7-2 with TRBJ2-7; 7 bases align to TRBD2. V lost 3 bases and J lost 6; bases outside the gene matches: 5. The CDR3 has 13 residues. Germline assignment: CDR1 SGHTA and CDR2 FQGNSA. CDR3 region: CASSFNGGGEQYF. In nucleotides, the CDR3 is TGTGCCAGCAGCTTTAATGGCGGGGGCGAGCAGTACTTC.

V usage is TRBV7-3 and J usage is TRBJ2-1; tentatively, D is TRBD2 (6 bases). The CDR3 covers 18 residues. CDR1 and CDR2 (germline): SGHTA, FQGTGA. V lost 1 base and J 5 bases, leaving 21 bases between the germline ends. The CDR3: CASSLIGRGGTGNNEQFF. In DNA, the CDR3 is TGTGCCAGCAGCTTAATCGGGCGCGGAGGGACCGGAAACAATGAGCAGTTCTTC.

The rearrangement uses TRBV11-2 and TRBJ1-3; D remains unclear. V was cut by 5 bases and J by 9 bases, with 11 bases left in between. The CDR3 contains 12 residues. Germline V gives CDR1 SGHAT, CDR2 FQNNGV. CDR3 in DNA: TGTGCCAGCAGCCCCGGGCGAATCACCATATATTTT. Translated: CASSPGRITIYF.

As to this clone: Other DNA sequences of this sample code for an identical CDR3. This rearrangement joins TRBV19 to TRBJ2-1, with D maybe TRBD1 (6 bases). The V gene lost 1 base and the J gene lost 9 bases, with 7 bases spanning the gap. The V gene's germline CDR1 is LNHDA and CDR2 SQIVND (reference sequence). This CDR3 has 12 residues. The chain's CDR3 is CASSIVRGEQFF. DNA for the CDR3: TGTGCCAGTAGTATAGTCAGGGGTGAGCAGTTCTTC.

CDR3 nucleotide sequence: TGCGCCAGCAGCTTGACCGCTGGGAGCACTGAAGCTTTCTTT. As protein: CASSLTAGSTEAFF. V is TRBV5-1 and J is TRBJ1-1, with D unclear. The CDR3 covers 14 residues. V was cut by 1 base and J by 4 bases, with 11 bases left in between. Germline V gene sequence: CDR1 SGHRS, CDR2 YFSETQ.

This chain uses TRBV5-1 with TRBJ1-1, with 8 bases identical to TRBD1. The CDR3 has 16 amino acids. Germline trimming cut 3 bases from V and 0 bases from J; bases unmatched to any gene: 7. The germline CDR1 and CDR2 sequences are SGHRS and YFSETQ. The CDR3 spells CASSYDGQGMNTEAFF. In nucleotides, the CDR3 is TGCGCCAGCAGCTACGACGGACAGGGCATGAACACTGAAGCTTTCTTT.

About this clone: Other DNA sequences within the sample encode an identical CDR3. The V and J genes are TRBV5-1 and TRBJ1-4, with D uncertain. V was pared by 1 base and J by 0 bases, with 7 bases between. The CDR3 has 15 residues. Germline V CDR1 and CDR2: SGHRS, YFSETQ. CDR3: CASSLTGATNEKLFF. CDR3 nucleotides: TGCGCCAGCAGCTTGACGGGCGCAACTAATGAAAAACTGTTTTTT.

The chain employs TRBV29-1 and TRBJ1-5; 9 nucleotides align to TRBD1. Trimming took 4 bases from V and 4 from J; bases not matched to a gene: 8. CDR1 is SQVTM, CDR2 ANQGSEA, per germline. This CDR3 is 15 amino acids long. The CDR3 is CSVAEPQGANQPQHF. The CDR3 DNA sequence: TGCAGCGTTGCCGAGCCACAGGGGGCGAATCAGCCCCAGCATTTT.

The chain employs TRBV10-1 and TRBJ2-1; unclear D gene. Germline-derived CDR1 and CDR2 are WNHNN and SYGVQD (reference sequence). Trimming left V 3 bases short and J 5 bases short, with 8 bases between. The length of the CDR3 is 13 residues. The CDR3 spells CASSEVINNEQFF. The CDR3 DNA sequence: TGCGCCAGCAGTGAAGTAATTAACAATGAGCAGTTCTTC.

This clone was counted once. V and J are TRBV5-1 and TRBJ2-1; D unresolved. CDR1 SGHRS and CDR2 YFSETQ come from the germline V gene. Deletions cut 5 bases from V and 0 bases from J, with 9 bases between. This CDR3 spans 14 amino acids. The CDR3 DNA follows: TGCGCCAGCAGAGTTACCAGCTCCTACAATGAGCAGTTCTTC. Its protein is CASRVTSSYNEQFF.

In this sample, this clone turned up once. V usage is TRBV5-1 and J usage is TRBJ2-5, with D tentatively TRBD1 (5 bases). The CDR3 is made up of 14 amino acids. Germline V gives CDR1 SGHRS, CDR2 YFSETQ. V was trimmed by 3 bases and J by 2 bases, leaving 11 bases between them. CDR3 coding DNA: TGCGCCAGCAGCTCCAGCAGGGTTCAAGAGACCCAGTACTTC. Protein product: CASSSSRVQETQYF.

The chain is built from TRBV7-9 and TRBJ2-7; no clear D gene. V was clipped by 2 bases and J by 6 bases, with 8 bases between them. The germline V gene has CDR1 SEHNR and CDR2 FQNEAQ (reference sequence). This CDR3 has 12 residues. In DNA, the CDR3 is TGTGCCAGCAGCTTAAGTCCTGGCGAGCAGTACTTC. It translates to CASSLSPGEQYF.

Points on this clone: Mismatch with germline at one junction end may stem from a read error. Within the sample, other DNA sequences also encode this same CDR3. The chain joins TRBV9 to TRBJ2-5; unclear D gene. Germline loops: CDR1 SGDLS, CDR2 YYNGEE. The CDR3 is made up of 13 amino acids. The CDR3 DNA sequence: TGCGCCAGCAGCGTAGCCCCCCGGGAGACCCAGTACTTC. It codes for CASSVAPRETQYF. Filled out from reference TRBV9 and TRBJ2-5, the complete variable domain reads DSGVTQTPKHLITATGQRVTLRCSPRSGDLSVYWYQQSLDQGLQFLIQYYNGEERAKGNILERFSAQQFPDLHSELNLSSLELGDSALYFCASSVAPRETQYFGPGTRLLVL.

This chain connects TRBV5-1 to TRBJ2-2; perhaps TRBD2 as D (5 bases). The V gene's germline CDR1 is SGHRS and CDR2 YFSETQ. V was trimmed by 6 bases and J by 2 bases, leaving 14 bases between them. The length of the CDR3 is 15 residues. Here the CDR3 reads CASKRGRPNTGELFF. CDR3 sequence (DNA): TGCGCCAGCAAAAGAGGGAGACCTAACACCGGGGAGCTGTTTTTT.

As DNA, the CDR3 is TGCGCCAGCAGCCAAGATACGGTCGGTGGGGACTCCGAGCAGTACTTC. Protein sequence: CASSQDTVGGDSEQYF. The chain links TRBV4-3 to TRBJ2-7; the D gene is possibly TRBD2 (6 bases). The V gene's germline CDR1 is LGHNA and CDR2 YSLEER. This CDR3 region has 16 residues. Trimming left V 0 bases short and J 6 bases short, with 18 bases between.

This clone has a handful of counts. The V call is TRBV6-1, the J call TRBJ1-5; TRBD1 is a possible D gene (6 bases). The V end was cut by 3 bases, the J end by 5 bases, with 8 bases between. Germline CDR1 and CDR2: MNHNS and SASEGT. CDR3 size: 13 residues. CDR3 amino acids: CASSEYRDQPQHF. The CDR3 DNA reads TGTGCCAGCAGTGAGTACAGGGATCAGCCCCAGCATTTT.

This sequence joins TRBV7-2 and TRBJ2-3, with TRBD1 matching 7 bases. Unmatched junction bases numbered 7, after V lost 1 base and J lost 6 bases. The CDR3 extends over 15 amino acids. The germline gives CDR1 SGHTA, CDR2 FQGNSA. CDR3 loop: CASSLVVDRRDTQYF. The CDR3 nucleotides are TGTGCCAGCAGCTTAGTCGTGGACAGGCGGGATACGCAGTATTTT. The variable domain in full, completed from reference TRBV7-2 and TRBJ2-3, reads GAGVSQSPSNKVTEKGKDVELRCDPISGHTALYWYRQSLGQGLEFLIYFQGNSAPDKSGLPSDRFSAERTGGSVSTLTIQRTQQEDSAVYLCASSLVVDRRDTQYFGPGTRLTVL.

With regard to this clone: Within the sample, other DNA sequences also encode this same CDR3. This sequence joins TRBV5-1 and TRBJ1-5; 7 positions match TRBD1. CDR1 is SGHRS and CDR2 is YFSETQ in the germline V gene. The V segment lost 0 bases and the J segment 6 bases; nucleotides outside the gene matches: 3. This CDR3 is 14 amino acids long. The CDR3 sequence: CASSLGQGGQPQHF. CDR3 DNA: TGCGCCAGCAGCTTGGGACAGGGAGGTCAGCCCCAGCATTTT.

CDR3 region: CASSFIVTYEQYF. DNA of the CDR3: TGTGCCAGCAGCTTCATAGTAACCTACGAGCAGTACTTC. This rearrangement joins TRBV7-2 to TRBJ2-7; the D is unclear. The CDR3 consists of 13 residues. The germline V gene has CDR1 SGHTA and CDR2 FQGNSA. V lost 3 bases to trimming and J lost 2 bases, with 8 bases between them.

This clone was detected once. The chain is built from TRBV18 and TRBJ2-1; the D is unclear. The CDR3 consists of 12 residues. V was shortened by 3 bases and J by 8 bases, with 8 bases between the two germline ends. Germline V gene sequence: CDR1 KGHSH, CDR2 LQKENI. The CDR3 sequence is CASSPLEYEQFF. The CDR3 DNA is TGTGCCAGCTCACCCCTAGAGTATGAGCAGTTCTTC.

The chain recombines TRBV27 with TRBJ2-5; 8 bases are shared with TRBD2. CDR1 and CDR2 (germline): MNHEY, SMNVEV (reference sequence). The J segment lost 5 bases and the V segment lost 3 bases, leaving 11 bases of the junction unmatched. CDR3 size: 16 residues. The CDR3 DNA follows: TGTGCCAGCAGTTTTTCCGGACTAGCCTCTCAGGAGACCCAGTACTTC. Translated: CASSFSGLASQETQYF.

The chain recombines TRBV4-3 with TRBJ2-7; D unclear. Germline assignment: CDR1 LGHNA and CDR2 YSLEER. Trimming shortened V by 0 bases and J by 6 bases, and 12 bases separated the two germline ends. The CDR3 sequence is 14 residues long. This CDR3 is CASSQDRRSLEQYF. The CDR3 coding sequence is TGCGCCAGCAGCCAAGATCGTCGGAGTCTCGAGCAGTACTTC.